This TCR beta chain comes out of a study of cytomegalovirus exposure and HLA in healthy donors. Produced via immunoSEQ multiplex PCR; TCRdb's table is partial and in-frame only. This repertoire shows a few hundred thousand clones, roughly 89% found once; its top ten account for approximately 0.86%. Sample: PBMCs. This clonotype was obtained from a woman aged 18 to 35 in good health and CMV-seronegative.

This CDR3 is CATRRQGFNEQYF. DNA for the CDR3: TGTGCCACCAGGAGACAGGGGTTCAACGAGCAGTACTTC. The V gene is TRBV15, the J gene TRBJ2-7; 8 positions agree with TRBD1. This CDR3 contains 13 residues. J lost 5 bases, V lost 6 bases, and 6 bases had no gene match. In germline, CDR1 is LNHNV, CDR2 YYDKDF (reference sequence).